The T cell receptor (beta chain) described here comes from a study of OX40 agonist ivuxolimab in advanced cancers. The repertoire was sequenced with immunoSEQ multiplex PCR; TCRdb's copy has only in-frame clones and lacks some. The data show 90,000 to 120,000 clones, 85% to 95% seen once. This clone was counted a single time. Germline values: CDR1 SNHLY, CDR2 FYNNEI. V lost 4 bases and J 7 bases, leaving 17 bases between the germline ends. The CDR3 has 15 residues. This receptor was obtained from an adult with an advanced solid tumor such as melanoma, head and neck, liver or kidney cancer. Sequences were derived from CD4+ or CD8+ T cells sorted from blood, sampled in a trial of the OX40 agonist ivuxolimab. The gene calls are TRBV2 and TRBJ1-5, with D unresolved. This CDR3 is CASSVSQAVGQPQHF. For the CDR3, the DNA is TGTGCCAGCAGTGTAAGTCAGGCGGTGGGGCAGCCCCAGCATTTT.